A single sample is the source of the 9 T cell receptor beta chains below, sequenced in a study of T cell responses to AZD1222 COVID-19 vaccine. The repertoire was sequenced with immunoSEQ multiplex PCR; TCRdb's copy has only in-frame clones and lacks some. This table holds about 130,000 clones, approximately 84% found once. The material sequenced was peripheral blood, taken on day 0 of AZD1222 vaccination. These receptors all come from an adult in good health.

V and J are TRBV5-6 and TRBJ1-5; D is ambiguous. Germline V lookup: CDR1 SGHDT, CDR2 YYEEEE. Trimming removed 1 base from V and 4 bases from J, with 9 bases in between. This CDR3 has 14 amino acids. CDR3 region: CASSLYENNQPQHF. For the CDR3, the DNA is TGTGCCAGCAGCTTGTACGAGAATAATCAGCCCCAGCATTTT. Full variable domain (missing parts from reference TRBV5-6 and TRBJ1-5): DAGVTQSPTHLIKTRGQQVTLRCSPKSGHDTVSWYQQALGQGPQFIFQYYEEEERQRGNFPDRFSGHQFPNYSSELNVNALLLGDSALYLCASSLYENNQPQHFGDGTRLSIL.

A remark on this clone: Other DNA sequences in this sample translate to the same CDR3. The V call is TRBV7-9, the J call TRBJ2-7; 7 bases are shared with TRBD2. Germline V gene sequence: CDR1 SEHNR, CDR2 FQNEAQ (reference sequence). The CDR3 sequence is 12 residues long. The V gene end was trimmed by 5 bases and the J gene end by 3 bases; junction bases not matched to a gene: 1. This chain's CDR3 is CASSGGDYEQYF. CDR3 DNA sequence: TGTGCCAGCAGCGGGGGGGACTACGAGCAGTACTTC.

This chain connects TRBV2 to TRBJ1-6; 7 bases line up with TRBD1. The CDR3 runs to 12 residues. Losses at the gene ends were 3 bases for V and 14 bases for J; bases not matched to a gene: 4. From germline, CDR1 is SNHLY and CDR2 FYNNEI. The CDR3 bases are TGTGCCAGCAGTGAGGCAGGGGGATCCCTCCACTTT. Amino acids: CASSEAGGSLHF.

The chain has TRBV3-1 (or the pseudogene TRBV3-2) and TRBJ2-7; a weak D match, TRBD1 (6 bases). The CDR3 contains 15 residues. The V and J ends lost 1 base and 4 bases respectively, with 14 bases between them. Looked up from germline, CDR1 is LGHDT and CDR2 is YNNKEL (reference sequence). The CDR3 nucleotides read TGTGCCAGCAGCCAAGGCAGGGGATCCCTTTACGAGCAGTACTTC. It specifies CASSQGRGSLYEQYF.

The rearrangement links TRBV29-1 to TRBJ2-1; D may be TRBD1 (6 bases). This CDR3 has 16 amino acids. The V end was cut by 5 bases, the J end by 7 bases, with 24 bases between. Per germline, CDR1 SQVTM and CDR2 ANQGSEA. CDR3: CSVQRAGVGVRNEQFF. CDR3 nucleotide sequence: TGCAGCGTTCAAAGGGCAGGGGTAGGGGTGAGAAATGAGCAGTTCTTC.

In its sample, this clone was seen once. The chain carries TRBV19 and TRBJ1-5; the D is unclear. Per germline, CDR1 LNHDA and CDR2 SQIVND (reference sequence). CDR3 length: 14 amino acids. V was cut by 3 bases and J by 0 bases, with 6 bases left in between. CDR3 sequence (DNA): TGTGCCAGTAGTATCGGCAGTAGCAATCAGCCCCAGCATTTT. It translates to CASSIGSSNQPQHF.

CDR3 in amino acids: CASAEGGSEQYF. In DNA, the CDR3 is TGTGCTAGTGCCGAGGGAGGCAGCGAGCAGTACTTC. J is TRBJ2-7 and V is TRBV12-5, with a possible D match to TRBD2 (6 bases). The germline V gene has CDR1 LGHNT and CDR2 FRNRAP. Trimming pared 7 bases from V and 6 bases from J, leaving 13 bases between. The CDR3 sequence is 12 residues long.

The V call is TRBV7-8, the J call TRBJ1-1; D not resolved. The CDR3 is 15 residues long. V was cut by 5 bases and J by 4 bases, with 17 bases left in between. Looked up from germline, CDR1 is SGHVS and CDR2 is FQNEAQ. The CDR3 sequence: CASSTAQSSSTEAFF. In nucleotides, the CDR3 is TGTGCCAGCAGCACTGCACAGAGTTCCAGCACTGAAGCTTTCTTT.

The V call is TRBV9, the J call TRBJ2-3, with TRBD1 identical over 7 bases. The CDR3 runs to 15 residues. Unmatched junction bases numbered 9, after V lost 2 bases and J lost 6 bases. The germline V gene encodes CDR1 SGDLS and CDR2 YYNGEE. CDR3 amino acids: CASSVPTGTKDTQYF. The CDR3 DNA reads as TGTGCCAGCAGCGTGCCGACAGGGACGAAGGATACGCAGTATTTT.